What follows are 4 T cell receptor beta chains derived from one specimen sequenced in a study of cytomegalovirus exposure and HLA in healthy donors. The data were produced by immunoSEQ multiplex PCR, yet TCRdb's version contains in-frame clones alone and is incomplete. Here the sample spans about 130,000 clones, around 86% being singletons. Sequenced input: PBMCs. These receptors all come from a woman aged 18-29 years in good health and CMV-seronegative.

This chain links TRBV5-1 with TRBJ2-2; TRBD2 aligns across 8 bases. Unmatched junction bases numbered 27, after V lost 4 bases and J lost 7 bases. Germline loops: CDR1 SGHRS, CDR2 YFSETQ. The CDR3 loop spans 21 amino acids. As DNA, the CDR3 is TGCGCCAGCAGCGTGCCGGGACTAGATTCGCTTGGGGGCCGGGCGATCGGGGAGCTGTTTTTT. Translation gives CASSVPGLDSLGGRAIGELFF. The full variable domain, with the rest looked up from reference TRBV5-1 and TRBJ2-2, is KAGVTQTPRYLIKTRGQQVTLSCSPISGHRSVSWYQQTPGQGLQFLFEYFSETQRNKGNFPGRFSGRQFSNSRSEMNVSTLELGDSALYLCASSVPGLDSLGGRAIGELFFGEGSRLTVL.

V and J are TRBV30 and TRBJ2-5, with 11 bases identical to TRBD2. Losses at the gene ends were 5 bases for V and 1 base for J; bases not matched to a gene: 12. The CDR3 spans 17 residues. Germline-derived CDR1 and CDR2 are GTSNPN and SVGIG (reference sequence). The CDR3 sequence: CAWGRGLAASFQETQYF. The CDR3 DNA sequence: TGTGCCTGGGGGAGGGGACTAGCGGCCAGCTTCCAAGAGACCCAGTACTTC.

The chain carries TRBV25-1 and TRBJ2-1, with TRBD2 matching 8 bases. The germline V gene encodes CDR1 MGHDK and CDR2 SYGVNS. Unmatched junction bases numbered 16, after V lost 4 bases and J lost 8 bases. The CDR3 extends over 17 amino acids. The chain's CDR3 is CASSGTFGRAANDEQFF. The CDR3 region has the DNA TGTGCCAGCAGTGGGACCTTCGGGAGGGCTGCCAATGATGAGCAGTTCTTC.

The rearrangement uses TRBV29-1 and TRBJ2-3, with 8 bases that match TRBD2. The CDR3 covers 16 residues. The germline V gene encodes CDR1 SQVTM and CDR2 ANQGSEA. With V trimmed by 0 bases and J by 8 bases, 13 bases remained unmatched. CDR3 DNA sequence: TGCAGCGTTGAAGATCCGGGACTAGTCGCGTCGGGTACGCAGTATTTT. Translation gives CSVEDPGLVASGTQYF.